This entry lists 8 T cell receptor beta chains sequenced from one sample in a study of Graves' ophthalmopathy and Graves' hyperthyroidism. From RNA, the CDR3 regions of TCR beta chains were amplified and sequenced. An initial RT-PCR round employing HTBI primers preceded a second-round multiplex PCR. MiXCR, applied by TCRdb to the multiplex PCR reads, yields one record per CDR3 protein. The sample comprises roughly 610,000 distinct CDR3 sequences, 22% of which are singletons, and around 6.9% rests with the top ten. Sequencing was performed on peripheral blood. The source of these receptors is a woman between 18 and 29 years old with stable Graves' hyperthyroidism. Some clones in this sample may be carry-over from other donors' samples.

This clonotype was seen more than once but under ten times. The genes are TRBV30 and TRBJ2-3; D unclear. Looked up from germline, CDR1 is GTSNPN and CDR2 is SVGIG (reference sequence). V lost 3 bases, J lost 6 bases, and 7 bases lay in between. The CDR3 length is 11 residues. CDR3 sequence reads: CAWRWADTQYF. In DNA, the CDR3 is TGTGCCTGGAGATGGGCCGATACGCAGTATTTT.

This clonotype was observed a single time. The chain recombines TRBV24-1 with TRBJ2-7; tentative D call: TRBD1 (9 bases). The CDR3 runs 14 residues. Germline-derived CDR1 and CDR2 are KGHDR and SFDVKD. V was shortened by 6 bases and J by 5 bases, with 16 bases between the two germline ends. CDR3 sequence reads: CATSHSGTGNEQYF. The DNA of the CDR3 is TGTGCCACCAGTCATAGCGGGACAGGGAACGAGCAGTACTTC.

This clonotype was detected once. The J gene is TRBJ2-7, the V gene TRBV29-1; weak D call: TRBD1 (6 bases). This CDR3 contains 13 residues. V was pared by 6 bases and J by 2 bases, with 14 bases between. Germline-derived CDR1 and CDR2 are SQVTM and ANQGSEA. The CDR3 loop reads CSVVGARTYEQYF. For the CDR3, the DNA is TGCAGCGTGGTGGGGGCCCGTACCTACGAGCAGTACTTC.

This clonotype has ten or more counts. J is TRBJ2-5 and V is TRBV19, with 9 bases lining up with TRBD1. V gave up 1 base and J gave up 6 bases; unmatched junction bases: 3. The germline V gene has CDR1 LNHDA and CDR2 SQIVND (reference sequence). The CDR3 has 14 amino acids. CDR3 region: CASSIAGQGKTQYF. The CDR3 bases are TGTGCCAGTAGTATAGCTGGACAGGGGAAGACCCAGTACTTC.

The genes are TRBV15 and TRBJ1-1; D is unresolved. The V end was cut by 0 bases, the J end by 4 bases, with 9 bases between. The CDR3 has 14 residues. Germline lookup yields CDR1 LNHNV and CDR2 YYDKDF (reference sequence). DNA for the CDR3: TGTGCCACCAGCAGAGATCCGGTGCTCACTGAAGCTTTCTTT. Protein product: CATSRDPVLTEAFF. Combining the CDR3 with reference TRBV15 and TRBJ1-1 gives the whole variable domain DAMVIQNPRYQVTQFGKPVTLSCSQTLNHNVMYWYQQKSSQAPKLLFHYYDKDFNNEADTPDNFQSRRPNTSFCFLDIRSPGLGDTAMYLCATSRDPVLTEAFFGQGTRLTVV.

This clonotype was found many times. The chain links TRBV28 to TRBJ2-5; TRBD2 matches at 12 bases. The junction had 12 bases not matched to a gene; V was cut back by 2 bases and J by 5 bases. Looked up from germline, CDR1 is MDHEN and CDR2 is SYDVKM. This CDR3 is 18 amino acids long. DNA of the CDR3: TGTGCCAGCAGTTTAGCCGGGGCTAGCGGGGGGGCTGAGGAGACCCAGTACTTC. Protein product: CASSLAGASGGAEETQYF.

The chain joins TRBV6-2 or TRBV6-3 to TRBJ1-2; 7 bases are a match to TRBD1. The CDR3 contains 14 residues. CDR1 and CDR2 from the germline V gene are MNHEY and SVGEGT. Trimming took 8 bases from V and 4 from J; bases not matched to a gene: 10. CDR3 protein: CASSPGRDSYGYTF. Here the CDR3 DNA reads TGTGCCAGCTCACCAGGACGGGACAGCTATGGCTACACCTTC.

This clonotype was seen more than once but under ten times. The gene calls are TRBV6-1 and TRBJ1-5; D call uncertain. The germline V and J ends were trimmed by 0 bases and 4 bases, with 10 bases remaining between them. Looked up from germline, CDR1 is MNHNS and CDR2 is SASEGT. The CDR3 loop spans 15 amino acids. The CDR3 region has the DNA TGTGCCAGCAGTGAAGCGTTAGGCCCTAATCAGCCCCAGCATTTT. It yields the protein CASSEALGPNQPQHF.